A single sample gave rise to the 22 T cell receptor beta chains below, sequenced in a study of blood T cell repertoires in COVID-19. Only in-frame clones appear in the TCRdb table, and some are missing; sequencing was by immunoSEQ multiplex PCR. Of nearly 110,000 clones listed, about four fifths were seen once; the top ten hold over 4%. Specimen: peripheral blood. All receptors come from a human donor in a cohort sampled during active COVID-19.

V usage is TRBV28 and J usage is TRBJ2-3; 9 bases are a match to TRBD2. Germline V CDR1 and CDR2: MDHEN, SYDVKM. V dropped 2 bases and J dropped 1; count of bases not matched to a gene: 1. The CDR3 consists of 15 residues. CDR3 amino acids: CASSLRLAGTDTQYF. CDR3 nucleotide sequence: TGTGCCAGCAGTTTAAGACTAGCGGGCACAGATACGCAGTATTTT.

As concerns this clone: Relative to the germline gene, one junction end is altered; a read error may explain this. This chain joins TRBV7-7 and TRBJ2-1, with a tentative D call TRBD2 (5 bases). CDR1 is SSHAT, CDR2 FNYEAQ, per germline (reference sequence). CDR3 length: 15 amino acids. CDR3 amino acids: CASSPGVASLNEQFF. CDR3 in DNA: TGTGCTAGCAGCCCCGGGGTAGCATCCCTCAATGAGCAGTTCTTC. Based on the CDR3 plus reference TRBV7-7 and TRBJ2-1, the full variable domain is GAGVSQSPRYKVTKRGQDVTLRCDPISSHATLYWYQQALGQGPEFLTYFNYEAQPDKSGLPSDRFSAERPEGSISTLTIQRTEQRDSAMYRCASSPGVASLNEQFFGPGTRLTVL.

As to this clone: One junction end does not reproduce the germline sequence, and a read error may be involved. The chain recombines TRBV6-1 with TRBJ1-5; D perhaps matches TRBD1 (6 bases). CDR1 and CDR2 (germline): MNHNS, SASEGT. The CDR3 totals 14 residues. CDR3 loop: CASREGGGNQPQHF. CDR3 in DNA: TGTGCCAGCAGGGAAGGGGGAGGCAATCAGCCCCAGCATTTT.

The genes are TRBV2 and TRBJ2-1, with a possible D match to TRBD1 (6 bases). The CDR3 loop spans 12 amino acids. Germline values: CDR1 SNHLY, CDR2 FYNNEI. Trimming removed 6 bases from V and 5 bases from J, with 8 bases in between. The chain's CDR3 is CASRGADNEQFF. DNA for the CDR3: TGTGCCAGCAGGGGGGCAGACAATGAGCAGTTCTTC.

V gene TRBV7-2 combines with J gene TRBJ2-5, with 14 nucleotides matching TRBD2. V dropped 5 bases and J dropped 4; count of bases not matched to a gene: 3. CDR3 length: 15 amino acids. Germline V gene data show CDR1 as SGHTA and CDR2 as FQGNSA. The CDR3 here is CASSGTSGGGETQYF. DNA of the CDR3: TGTGCCAGCAGCGGGACTAGCGGGGGAGGAGAGACCCAGTACTTC.

This clone was detected once. V and J are TRBV28 and TRBJ2-7; TRBD2 agrees at 8 bases. Germline V lookup: CDR1 MDHEN, CDR2 SYDVKM. CDR3 length: 18 amino acids. With 7 bases clipped from V and 2 bases from J, the junction kept 19 bases outside the gene matches. CDR3 nucleotides: TGTGCCAGCAACCAACCGGGAGGTCGAGCGGGAGTTCCCTACGAGCAGTACTTC. This codes for CASNQPGGRAGVPYEQYF. The whole variable domain, remainder taken from reference TRBV28 and TRBJ2-7, is DVKVTQSSRYLVKRTGEKVFLECVQDMDHENMFWYRQDPGLGLRLIYFSYDVKMKEKGDIPEGYSVSREKKERFSLILESASTNQTSMYLCASNQPGGRAGVPYEQYFGPGTRLTVT.

V gene TRBV24-1 combines with J gene TRBJ1-4, with 10 bases identical to TRBD1. Germline CDR1 is KGHDR and CDR2 is SFDVKD. Trimming at V came to 0 bases and at J to 7 bases, leaving 7 bases not matched to a gene. The CDR3 loop spans 17 amino acids. The CDR3 region is CATSDLLFGTGVEKLFF. The CDR3 nucleotides read TGTGCCACCAGTGATTTGCTCTTCGGGACAGGGGTTGAAAAACTGTTTTTT.

The V gene is TRBV7-2, the J gene TRBJ1-5; D call uncertain. The length of the CDR3 is 13 residues. V was trimmed by 5 bases and J by 8 bases, leaving 13 bases between them. Looked up from germline, CDR1 is SGHTA and CDR2 is FQGNSA. The CDR3 DNA sequence: TGTGCCAGCAGCCCGGCGTTTCGGGAGCCCCAGCATTTT. Translation: CASSPAFREPQHF.

The J gene is TRBJ1-3, the V gene TRBV6-2 or TRBV6-3; D remains unclear. Germline CDR1 MNHEY, CDR2 SVGEGT. The CDR3 is made up of 15 amino acids. V lost 2 bases, J lost 2 bases, and 10 bases lay in between. CDR3 nucleotides: TGTGCCAGCAGTTACCAAGCGCCCGCTGGAAACACCATATATTTT. Its protein product is CASSYQAPAGNTIYF.

This chain connects TRBV4-1 to TRBJ2-3, with TRBD2 matching 9 bases. Trimming at V came to 1 base and at J to 0 bases, leaving 2 bases not matched to a gene. The germline gives CDR1 MGHRA, CDR2 YSYEKL. The CDR3 length is 16 residues. CDR3 region: CASSQVTSGSTDTQYF. The CDR3 DNA sequence: TGCGCCAGCAGCCAAGTCACTAGCGGGAGCACAGATACGCAGTATTTT.

This chain connects TRBV27 to TRBJ1-2; no definite D call. Trimming took off 6 bases at V and 7 bases at J, with 21 bases between the two ends. CDR1 and CDR2 (germline): MNHEY, SMNVEV (reference sequence). The CDR3 is 15 amino acids. The CDR3 region has the DNA TGTGCCAGCAGCACCCCCGGGCTCATCGGGAGTGGCTACACCTTC. This translates into CASSTPGLIGSGYTF.

The V gene is TRBV30, the J gene TRBJ2-5; TRBD2 matches 7 bases. The CDR3 loop spans 11 amino acids. From germline, CDR1 is GTSNPN and CDR2 SVGIG (reference sequence). The J segment lost 5 bases and the V segment lost 5 bases, leaving 2 bases of the junction unmatched. CDR3 amino acids: CAWGEGETQYF. The CDR3 nucleotides read TGTGCCTGGGGGGAGGGGGAGACCCAGTACTTC.

The genes are TRBV10-3 and TRBJ2-5; a possible D gene is TRBD1 (6 bases). Per germline, CDR1 ENHRY and CDR2 SYGVKD. V was clipped by 3 bases and J by 5 bases, with 10 bases between them. The CDR3 runs 13 residues. CDR3 protein: CAISDTGKETQYF. The CDR3 bases are TGTGCCATCAGTGACACAGGGAAGGAGACCCAGTACTTC.

The chain is built from TRBV27 and TRBJ2-1, with 8 bases identical to TRBD1. The germline V gene has CDR1 MNHEY and CDR2 SMNVEV (reference sequence). There are 18 residues in the CDR3. The trim removed 4 bases at V and 2 bases at J, leaving 13 bases unmatched. CDR3 sequence (DNA): TGTGCCAGCAGTTCCCCCGGGACAGGCCGCGGGGCCTACAATGAGCAGTTCTTC. This encodes CASSSPGTGRGAYNEQFF.

The chain's CDR3 is CASSSPGTGEQNGYTF. In DNA, the CDR3 is TGTGCCAGCAGTTCACCCGGGACAGGGGAGCAGAATGGCTACACCTTC. The V gene is TRBV27, the J gene TRBJ1-2; 10 bases line up with TRBD1. V trimming: 4 bases; J trimming: 6 bases; junction bases outside the gene matches: 11. Germline CDR1 MNHEY, CDR2 SMNVEV (reference sequence). The CDR3 loop spans 16 amino acids.

The chain uses TRBV5-4 and TRBJ1-2, with D perhaps TRBD1 (6 bases). The V gene lost 4 bases and the J gene lost 4 bases, with 11 bases spanning the gap. The CDR3 length is 13 residues. CDR1 is SGHNT, CDR2 YYREEE, per germline (reference sequence). This CDR3 is CASSTQGSYGYTF. The DNA of the CDR3 is TGTGCCAGCAGCACACAGGGATCCTATGGCTACACCTTC.

This clone was recorded once. The J gene is TRBJ2-7, the V gene TRBV5-8, with TRBD1 as a possible D gene (6 bases). CDR1 is SGHTS, CDR2 YDEGEE, per germline. CDR3 length: 15 residues. V was shortened by 0 bases and J by 1 base, with 11 bases between the two germline ends. Written as DNA, the CDR3 is TGTGCCAGCAGCTTGGATAGACAGGAGTCCTACGAGCAGTACGTC. Protein: CASSLDRQESYEQYV.

The V gene is TRBV6-1, the J gene TRBJ2-1; unclear D gene. Per germline, CDR1 MNHNS and CDR2 SASEGT. The CDR3 has 14 amino acids. Trimming cost V 0 bases and J 8 bases, with 11 bases left between them. This CDR3 reads CASSEAFGWDEQFF. The CDR3 nucleotides are TGTGCCAGCAGTGAAGCTTTCGGGTGGGATGAGCAGTTCTTC.

The chain combines TRBV19 with TRBJ1-2; 8 nucleotides line up with TRBD1. Germline V gives CDR1 LNHDA, CDR2 SQIVND (reference sequence). Losses at the gene ends were 5 bases for V and 7 bases for J; bases not matched to a gene: 6. The CDR3 consists of 13 residues. CDR3 amino acids: CASSERTGPGYTF. In DNA, the CDR3 is TGTGCCAGTAGTGAGCGGACAGGGCCTGGCTACACCTTC.

This rearrangement joins TRBV7-9 to TRBJ1-6; 7 bases agree with TRBD1. V was pared by 5 bases and J by 0 bases, with 4 bases of the junction left unmatched. In germline, CDR1 is SEHNR, CDR2 FQNEAQ (reference sequence). The CDR3 has 16 amino acids. The CDR3 protein is CASSQGQNSYNSPLHF. CDR3 bases: TGTGCCAGCAGCCAGGGACAGAACTCCTATAATTCACCCCTCCACTTT.

The chain combines TRBV7-9 with TRBJ2-2, with 8 bases aligning to TRBD2. The CDR3 is 18 amino acids. Trimming removed 5 bases from V and 0 bases from J; junction bases left unmatched: 11. Germline assignment: CDR1 SEHNR and CDR2 FQNEAQ (reference sequence). CDR3 residues: CASSVTAGGGSNTGELFF. The CDR3 DNA follows: TGTGCCAGCAGCGTTACCGCGGGCGGGGGGTCGAACACCGGGGAGCTGTTTTTT.

The chain is built from TRBV6-2 or TRBV6-3 and TRBJ1-2; the match to TRBD1 covers 8 bases. This CDR3 has 14 residues. With V trimmed by 4 bases and J by 8 bases, 9 bases remained unmatched. Germline-derived CDR1 and CDR2 are MNHEY and SVGEGT. The CDR3: CASSSIRGRGGYTF. For the CDR3, the DNA is TGTGCCAGCAGTTCTATCAGGGGGCGCGGGGGCTACACCTTC.